This record covers a single T cell receptor beta chain. The data were taken from a study of blood T cell repertoires in COVID-19. Study summary: Italy, Spain and the United States were the sources of the convalescent and acute COVID-19 samples. Sources were T cells, B-cell-depleted T cells, or PBMCs; the material itself was cDNA or gDNA.

It was during active infection that Seattle patients were enrolled and then longitudinally followed. As handled by the study authors: Amplified reference gene primers provided the basis for estimating nucleated cell counts. The protocol was immunoSEQ multiplex PCR, while the TCRdb copy is restricted to in-frame clones and leaves out a portion. The V and J calls and clone size were taken over from that table, and D and trimming were inferred from the DNA. The table has more than 150,000 clones, roughly 76% seen once; the top ten hold 12%. From germline, CDR1 is SNHLY and CDR2 FYNNEI. With 6 bases clipped from V and 3 bases from J, the junction kept 10 bases outside the gene matches. This CDR3 spans 17 amino acids.

This sequence joins TRBV2 and TRBJ1-4, with TRBD1 identical over 10 bases. This receptor was taken from a woman of 80 years or more with COVID-19, enrolled during active disease. Sequencing input: peripheral blood. The CDR3 reads CASRPPGQGLSNEKLFF. The CDR3 region has the DNA TGTGCCAGCAGGCCACCGGGACAGGGGCTTTCTAATGAAAAACTGTTTTTT. Complete variable domain (other parts from reference TRBV2 and TRBJ1-4): EPEVTQTPSHQVTQMGQEVILRCVPISNHLYFYWYRQILGQKVEFLVSFYNNEISEKSEIFDDQFSVERPDGSNFTLKIRSTKLEDSAMYFCASRPPGQGLSNEKLFFGSGTQLSVL.